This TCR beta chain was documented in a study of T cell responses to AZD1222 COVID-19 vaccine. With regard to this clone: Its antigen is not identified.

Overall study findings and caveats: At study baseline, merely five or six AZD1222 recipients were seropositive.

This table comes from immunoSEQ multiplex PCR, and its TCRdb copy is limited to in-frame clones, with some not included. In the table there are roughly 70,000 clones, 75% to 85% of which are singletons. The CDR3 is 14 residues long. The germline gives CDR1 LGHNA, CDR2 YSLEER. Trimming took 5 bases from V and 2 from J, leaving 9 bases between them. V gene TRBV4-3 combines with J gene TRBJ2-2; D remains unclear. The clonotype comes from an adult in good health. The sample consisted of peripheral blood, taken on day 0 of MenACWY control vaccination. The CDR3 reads CASSARPNTGELFF. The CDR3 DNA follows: TGCGCCAGCAGCGCCCGACCCAACACCGGGGAGCTGTTTTTT.